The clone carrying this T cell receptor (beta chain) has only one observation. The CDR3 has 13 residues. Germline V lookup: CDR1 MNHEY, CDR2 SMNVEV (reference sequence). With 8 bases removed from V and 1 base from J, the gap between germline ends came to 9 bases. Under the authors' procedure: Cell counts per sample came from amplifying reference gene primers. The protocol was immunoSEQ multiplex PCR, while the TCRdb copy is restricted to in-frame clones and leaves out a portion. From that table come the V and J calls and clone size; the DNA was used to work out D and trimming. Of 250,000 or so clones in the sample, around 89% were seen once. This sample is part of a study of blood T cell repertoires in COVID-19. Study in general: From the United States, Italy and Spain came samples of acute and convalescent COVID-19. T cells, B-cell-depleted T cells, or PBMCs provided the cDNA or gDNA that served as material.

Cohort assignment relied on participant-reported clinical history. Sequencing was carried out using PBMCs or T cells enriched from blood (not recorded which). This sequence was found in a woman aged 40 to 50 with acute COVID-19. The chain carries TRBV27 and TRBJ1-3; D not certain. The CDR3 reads CASQSGSGNTIYF. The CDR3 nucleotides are TGTGCCAGCCAGTCGGGGTCTGGAAACACCATATATTTT.